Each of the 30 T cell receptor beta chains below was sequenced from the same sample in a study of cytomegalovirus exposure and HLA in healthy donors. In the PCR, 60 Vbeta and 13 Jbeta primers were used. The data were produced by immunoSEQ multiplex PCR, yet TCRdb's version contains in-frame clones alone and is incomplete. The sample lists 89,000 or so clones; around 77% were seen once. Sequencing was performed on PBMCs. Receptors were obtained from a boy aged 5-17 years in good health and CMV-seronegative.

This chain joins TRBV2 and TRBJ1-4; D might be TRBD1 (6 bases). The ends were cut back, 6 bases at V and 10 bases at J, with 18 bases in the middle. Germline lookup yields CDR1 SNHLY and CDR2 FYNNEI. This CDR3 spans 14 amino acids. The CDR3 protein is CASRETGNVGKLFF. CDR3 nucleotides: TGTGCCAGCAGGGAAACAGGGAACGTTGGAAAACTGTTTTTT.

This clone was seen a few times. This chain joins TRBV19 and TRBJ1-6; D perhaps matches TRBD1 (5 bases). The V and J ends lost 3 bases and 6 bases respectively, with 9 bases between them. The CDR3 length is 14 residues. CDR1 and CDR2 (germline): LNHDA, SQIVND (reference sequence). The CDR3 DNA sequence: TGTGCCAGTAGTATGGGGGGTGGTAATTCACCCCTCCACTTT. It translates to CASSMGGGNSPLHF. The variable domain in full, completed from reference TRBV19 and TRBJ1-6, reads DGGITQSPKYLFRKEGQNVTLSCEQNLNHDAMYWYRQDPGQGLRLIYYSQIVNDFQKGDIAEGYSVSREKKESFPLTVTSAQKNPTAFYLCASSMGGGNSPLHFGNGTRLTVT.

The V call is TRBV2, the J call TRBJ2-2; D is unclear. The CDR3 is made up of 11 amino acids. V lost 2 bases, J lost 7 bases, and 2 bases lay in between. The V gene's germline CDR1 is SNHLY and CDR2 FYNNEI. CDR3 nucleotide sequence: TGTGCCAGCAGTGAATACGGGGAGCTGTTTTTT. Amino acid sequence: CASSEYGELFF.

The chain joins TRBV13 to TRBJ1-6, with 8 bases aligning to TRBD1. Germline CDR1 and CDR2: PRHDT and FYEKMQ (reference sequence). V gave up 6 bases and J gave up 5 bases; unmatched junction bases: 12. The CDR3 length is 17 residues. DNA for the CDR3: TGTGCCAGCAGTAGAGGACAGGGAGGTTTACATAATTCACCCCTCCACTTT. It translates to CASSRGQGGLHNSPLHF. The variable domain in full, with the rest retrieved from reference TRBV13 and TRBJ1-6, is AAGVIQSPRHLIKEKRETATLKCYPIPRHDTVYWYQQGPGQDPQFLISFYEKMQSDKGSIPDRFSAQQFSDYHSELNMSSLELGDSALYFCASSRGQGGLHNSPLHFGNGTRLTVT.

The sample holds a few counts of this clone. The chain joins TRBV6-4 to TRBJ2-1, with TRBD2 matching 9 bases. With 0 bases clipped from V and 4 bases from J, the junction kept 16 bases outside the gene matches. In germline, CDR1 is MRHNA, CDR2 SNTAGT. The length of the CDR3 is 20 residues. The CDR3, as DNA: TGTGCCAGCAGTGACTCGGGTAGGGGGAATCAAGCGGGAGGATACAATGAGCAGTTCTTC. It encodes CASSDSGRGNQAGGYNEQFF.

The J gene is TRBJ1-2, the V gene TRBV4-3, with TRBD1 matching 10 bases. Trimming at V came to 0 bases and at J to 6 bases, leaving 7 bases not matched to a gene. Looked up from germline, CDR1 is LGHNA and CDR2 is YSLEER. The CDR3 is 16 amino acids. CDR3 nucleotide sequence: TGCGCCAGCAGCCAAGAGGGTCGGGGGACAGGGGATGGCTACACCTTC. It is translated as CASSQEGRGTGDGYTF.

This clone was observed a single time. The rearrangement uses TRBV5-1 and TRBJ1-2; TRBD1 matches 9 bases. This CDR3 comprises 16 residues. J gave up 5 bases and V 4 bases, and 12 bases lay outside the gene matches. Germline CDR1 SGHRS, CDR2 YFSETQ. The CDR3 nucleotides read TGCGCCAGCAGCCTAGAACCGGGACAGGGTAATTATGGCTACACCTTC. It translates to CASSLEPGQGNYGYTF.

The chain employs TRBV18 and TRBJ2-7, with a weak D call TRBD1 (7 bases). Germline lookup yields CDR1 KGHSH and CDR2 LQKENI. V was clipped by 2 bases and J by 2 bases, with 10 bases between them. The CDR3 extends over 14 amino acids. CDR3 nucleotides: TGTGCCAGCTCACCAGCGGGGACAGCCTACGAGCAGTACTTC. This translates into CASSPAGTAYEQYF.

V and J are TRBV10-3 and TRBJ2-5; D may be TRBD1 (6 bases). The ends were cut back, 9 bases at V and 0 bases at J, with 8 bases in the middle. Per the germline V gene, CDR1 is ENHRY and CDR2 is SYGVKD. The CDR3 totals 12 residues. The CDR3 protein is CAIGQHQETQYF. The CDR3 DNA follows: TGTGCCATAGGACAGCACCAAGAGACCCAGTACTTC.

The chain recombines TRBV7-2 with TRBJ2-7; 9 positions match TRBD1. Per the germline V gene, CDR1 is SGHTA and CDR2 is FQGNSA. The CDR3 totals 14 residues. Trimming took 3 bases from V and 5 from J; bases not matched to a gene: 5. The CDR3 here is CASSFEGDRDEQYF. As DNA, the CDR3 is TGTGCCAGCAGCTTTGAGGGGGACAGGGACGAGCAGTACTTC.

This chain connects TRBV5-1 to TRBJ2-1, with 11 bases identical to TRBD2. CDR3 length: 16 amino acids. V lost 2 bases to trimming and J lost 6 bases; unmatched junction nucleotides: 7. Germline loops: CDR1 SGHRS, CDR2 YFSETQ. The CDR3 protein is CASSFRLLAGGNEQFF. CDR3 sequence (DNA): TGCGCCAGCAGCTTCCGCCTTCTAGCGGGGGGCAATGAGCAGTTCTTC.

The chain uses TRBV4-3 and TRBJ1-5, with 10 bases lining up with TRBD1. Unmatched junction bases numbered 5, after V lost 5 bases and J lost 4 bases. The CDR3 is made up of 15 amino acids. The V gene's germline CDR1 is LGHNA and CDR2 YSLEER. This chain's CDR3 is CASSRDRGGNQPQHF. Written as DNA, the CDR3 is TGCGCCAGCAGCAGGGACAGGGGTGGTAATCAGCCCCAGCATTTT.

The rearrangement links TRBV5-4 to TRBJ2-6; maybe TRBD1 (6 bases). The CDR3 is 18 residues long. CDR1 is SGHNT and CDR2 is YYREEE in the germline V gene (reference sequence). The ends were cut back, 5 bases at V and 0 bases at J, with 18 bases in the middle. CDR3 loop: CASSPTLGQISGANVLTF. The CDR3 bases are TGTGCCAGCAGTCCTACTCTGGGACAAATCTCTGGGGCCAACGTCCTGACTTTC.

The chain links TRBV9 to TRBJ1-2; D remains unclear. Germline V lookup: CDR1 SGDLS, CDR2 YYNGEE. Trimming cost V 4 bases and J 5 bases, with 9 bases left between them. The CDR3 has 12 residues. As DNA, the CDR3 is TGTGCCAGCAGCCGGACGGGGTATGGCTACACCTTC. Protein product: CASSRTGYGYTF.

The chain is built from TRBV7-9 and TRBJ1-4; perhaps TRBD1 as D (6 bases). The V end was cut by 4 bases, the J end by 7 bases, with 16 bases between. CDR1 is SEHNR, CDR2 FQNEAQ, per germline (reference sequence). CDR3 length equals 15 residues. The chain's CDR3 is CASSSSGTQAEKLFF. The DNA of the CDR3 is TGTGCCAGCAGCTCGTCCGGGACACAGGCTGAAAAACTGTTTTTT.

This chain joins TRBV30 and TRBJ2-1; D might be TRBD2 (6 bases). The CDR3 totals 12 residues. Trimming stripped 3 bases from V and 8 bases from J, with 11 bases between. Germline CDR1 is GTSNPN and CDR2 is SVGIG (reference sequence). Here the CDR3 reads CAWSRESHEQFF. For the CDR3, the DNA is TGTGCCTGGAGCCGGGAGAGCCATGAGCAGTTCTTC.

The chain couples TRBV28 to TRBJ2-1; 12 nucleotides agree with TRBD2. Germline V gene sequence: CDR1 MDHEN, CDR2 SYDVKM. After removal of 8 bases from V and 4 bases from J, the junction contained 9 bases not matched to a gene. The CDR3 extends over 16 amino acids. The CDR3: CASRAGLAGRYNEQFF. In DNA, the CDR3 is TGTGCCAGCCGCGCAGGACTAGCGGGGAGATACAATGAGCAGTTCTTC.

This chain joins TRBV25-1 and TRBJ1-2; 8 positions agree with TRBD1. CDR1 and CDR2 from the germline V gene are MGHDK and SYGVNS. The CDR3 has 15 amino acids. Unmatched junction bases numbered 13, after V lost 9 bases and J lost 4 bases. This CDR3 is CASRTGSEKGYGYTF. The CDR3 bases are TGTGCCAGTCGGACAGGGTCCGAAAAGGGCTATGGCTACACCTTC.

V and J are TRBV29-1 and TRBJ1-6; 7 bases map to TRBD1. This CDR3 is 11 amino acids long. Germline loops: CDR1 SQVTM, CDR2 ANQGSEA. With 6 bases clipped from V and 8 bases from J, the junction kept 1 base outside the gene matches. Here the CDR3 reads CSVGTDSPLHF. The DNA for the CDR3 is TGCAGCGTGGGGACAGATTCACCCCTCCACTTT.

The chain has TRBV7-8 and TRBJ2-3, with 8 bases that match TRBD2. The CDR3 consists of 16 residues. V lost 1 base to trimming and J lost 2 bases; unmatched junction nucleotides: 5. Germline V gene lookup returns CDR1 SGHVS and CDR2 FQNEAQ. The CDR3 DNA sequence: TGTGCCAGCAGCTTAGGGGGGACTAGACACACAGATACGCAGTATTTT. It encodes CASSLGGTRHTDTQYF.

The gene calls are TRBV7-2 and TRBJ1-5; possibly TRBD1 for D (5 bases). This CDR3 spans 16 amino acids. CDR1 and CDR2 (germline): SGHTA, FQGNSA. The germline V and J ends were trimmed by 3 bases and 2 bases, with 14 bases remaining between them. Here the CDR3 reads CASSLTISGGNQPQHF. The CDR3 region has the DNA TGTGCCAGCAGCTTGACGATTTCGGGGGGCAATCAGCCCCAGCATTTT.

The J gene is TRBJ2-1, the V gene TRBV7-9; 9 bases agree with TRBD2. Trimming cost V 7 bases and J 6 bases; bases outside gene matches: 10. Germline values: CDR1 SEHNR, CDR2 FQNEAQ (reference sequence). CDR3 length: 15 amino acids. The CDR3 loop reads CASTLHLAGSNEQFF. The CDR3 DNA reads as TGTGCCAGCACCCTTCATCTAGCGGGATCCAATGAGCAGTTCTTC.

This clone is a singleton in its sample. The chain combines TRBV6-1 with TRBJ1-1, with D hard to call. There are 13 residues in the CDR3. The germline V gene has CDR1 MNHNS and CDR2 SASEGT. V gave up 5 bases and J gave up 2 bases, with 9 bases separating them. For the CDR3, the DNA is TGTGCCAGCAGTCAAACAATAAACACTGAAGCTTTCTTT. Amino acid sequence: CASSQTINTEAFF.

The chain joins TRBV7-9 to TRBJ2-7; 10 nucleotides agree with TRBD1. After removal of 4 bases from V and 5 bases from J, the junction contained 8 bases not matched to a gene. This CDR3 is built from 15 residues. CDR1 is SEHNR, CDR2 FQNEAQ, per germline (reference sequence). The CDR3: CASSSPGQGVNEQYF. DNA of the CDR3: TGTGCCAGCAGCTCCCCCGGACAGGGGGTGAACGAGCAGTACTTC. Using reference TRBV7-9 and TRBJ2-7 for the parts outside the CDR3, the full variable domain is DTGVSQNPRHKITKRGQNVTFRCDPISEHNRLYWYRQTLGQGPEFLTYFQNEAQLEKSRLLSDRFSAERPKGSFSTLEIQRTEQGDSAMYLCASSSPGQGVNEQYFGPGTRLTVT.

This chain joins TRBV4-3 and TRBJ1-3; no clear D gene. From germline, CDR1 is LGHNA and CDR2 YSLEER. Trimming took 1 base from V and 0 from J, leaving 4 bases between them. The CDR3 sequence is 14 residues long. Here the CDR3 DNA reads TGCGCCAGCAGCCAAGGAGCCTCTGGAAACACCATATATTTT. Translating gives CASSQGASGNTIYF.

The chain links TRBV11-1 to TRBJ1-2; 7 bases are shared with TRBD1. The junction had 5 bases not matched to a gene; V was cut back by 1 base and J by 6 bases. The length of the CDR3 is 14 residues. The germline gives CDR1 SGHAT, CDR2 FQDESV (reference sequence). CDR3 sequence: CASSLGTGYDGYTF. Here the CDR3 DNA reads TGTGCCAGCAGCTTAGGGACAGGCTACGATGGCTACACCTTC.

In DNA form, the CDR3 reads TGCAGCGCCTTCCCCGTTAACTCCTACAATGAGCAGTTCTTC. Translation: CSAFPVNSYNEQFF. The chain carries TRBV29-1 and TRBJ2-1; the D is unclear. This CDR3 region has 14 residues. Germline-derived CDR1 and CDR2 are SQVTM and ANQGSEA. V lost 7 bases and J lost 0, with 13 bases in between.

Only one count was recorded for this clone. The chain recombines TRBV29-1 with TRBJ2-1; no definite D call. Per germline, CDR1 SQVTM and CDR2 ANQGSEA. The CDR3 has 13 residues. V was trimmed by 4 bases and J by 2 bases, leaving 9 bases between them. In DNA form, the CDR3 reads TGCAGCGTTGCTGGAAGCGCCTACAATGAGCAGTTCTTC. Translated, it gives CSVAGSAYNEQFF.

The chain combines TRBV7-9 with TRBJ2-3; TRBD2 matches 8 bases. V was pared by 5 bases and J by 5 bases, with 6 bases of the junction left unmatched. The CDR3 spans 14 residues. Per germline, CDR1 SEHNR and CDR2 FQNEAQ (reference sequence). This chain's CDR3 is CASSRVAGGDTQYF. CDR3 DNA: TGTGCCAGCAGCCGTGTGGCGGGAGGAGATACGCAGTATTTT.

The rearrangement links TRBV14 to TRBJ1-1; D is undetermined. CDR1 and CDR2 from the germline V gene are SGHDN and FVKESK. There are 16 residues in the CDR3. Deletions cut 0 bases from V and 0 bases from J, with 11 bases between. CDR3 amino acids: CASSQDLMGVNTEAFF. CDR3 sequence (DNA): TGTGCCAGCAGCCAAGATCTTATGGGAGTGAACACTGAAGCTTTCTTT.